The subject of this entry is one TCR beta chain. No antigen is known for it. This sample was taken from a study of post-analysis software for immune sequencing data. Study-level findings and limits: Same-batch preparations were strongly co-clustered by F measure. Patients used about 5 TRBV segments, including TRBV5-6, TRBV5-1 and TRBV20-1, more often than controls.

The germline V gene encodes CDR1 GTSNPN and CDR2 SVGIG (reference sequence). This CDR3 has 13 amino acids. V lost 2 bases to trimming and J lost 3 bases, with 8 bases between them. Unique molecular identifiers featured in each of the TCR beta cDNA libraries. A single record per CDR3 protein comes from TCRdb applying MiXCR to the PCR reads. Among 450,000 to 650,000 distinct CDR3 sequences listed, roughly 45% were seen once. The chain couples TRBV30 to TRBJ1-5; D is unresolved. Sequenced material: blood. The sequence was collected from a girl aged 5 to 17 with multiple sclerosis. CDR3 nucleotide sequence: TGTGCCTGGAGTAAGGGTTACAATCAGCCCCAGCATTTT. Translated, it gives CAWSKGYNQPQHF.